The following is a T cell receptor beta chain sequence with its context. Its antigen is unknown. Using immunoSEQ multiplex PCR, the repertoire was profiled, and TCRdb retains in-frame clones only, with some absent. Seen here are 73,000 or so clones, 65% to 90% observed once, and the top ten hold about 5.8%. The source of the sample is a study of T cell responses to AZD1222 COVID-19 vaccine. The study, taken as a whole, reports: Spike-specific TCR breadth and depth rose after two AZD1222 doses.

Per germline, CDR1 SGHAT and CDR2 FQNNGV. The CDR3 length is 15 residues. Trimming took 4 bases from V and 2 from J; bases not matched to a gene: 4. The material sequenced was peripheral blood, taken on day 0 of AZD1222 vaccination. This receptor was identified in an adult in good health. The rearrangement uses TRBV11-2 and TRBJ2-3, with 9 bases aligning to TRBD1. The chain's CDR3 is CASSSRTGDTDTQYF. The CDR3 DNA sequence: TGTGCCAGCAGCTCTCGGACAGGGGACACAGATACGCAGTATTTT.